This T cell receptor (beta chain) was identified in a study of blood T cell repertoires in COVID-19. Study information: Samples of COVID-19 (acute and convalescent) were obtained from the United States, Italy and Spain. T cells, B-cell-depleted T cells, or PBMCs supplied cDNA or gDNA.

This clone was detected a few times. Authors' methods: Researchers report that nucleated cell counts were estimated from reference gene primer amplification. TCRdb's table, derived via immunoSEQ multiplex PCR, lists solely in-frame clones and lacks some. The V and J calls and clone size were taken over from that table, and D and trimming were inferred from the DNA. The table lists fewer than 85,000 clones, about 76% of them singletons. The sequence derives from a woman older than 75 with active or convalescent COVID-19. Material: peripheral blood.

CDR3 in DNA: TGTGCCAGCAGCTCGTTCAGGGATTCCTACGAGCAGTACTTC. It codes for CASSSFRDSYEQYF. This chain joins TRBV7-2 and TRBJ2-7; tentatively, D is TRBD1 (5 bases). V gave up 4 bases and J gave up 1 base, with 11 bases separating them. Germline V gives CDR1 SGHTA, CDR2 FQGNSA. The CDR3 covers 14 residues. The full variable domain, its missing parts supplied by reference TRBV7-2 and TRBJ2-7, is GAGVSQSPSNKVTEKGKDVELRCDPISGHTALYWYRQSLGQGLEFLIYFQGNSAPDKSGLPSDRFSAERTGGSVSTLTIQRTQQEDSAVYLCASSSFRDSYEQYFGPGTRLTVT.